One TCR beta chain is described in this entry. The antigen is undetermined. The repertoire was sequenced with immunoSEQ multiplex PCR; TCRdb's copy has only in-frame clones and lacks some. The sample has around 690,000 clones, less than 95% seen once. The donor cohort consisted entirely of Caucasian adults residing in Nashville, Tennessee. This entry belongs to a study of shared clonotypes between healthy human individuals. The CDR3 runs to 15 residues. CDR1 SEHNR and CDR2 FQNEAQ come from the germline V gene (reference sequence). The V end was cut by 5 bases, the J end by 0 bases, with 10 bases between. Whole-study results and caveats: The low donor count limited represented genetic and exposure-history diversity.

The clonotype comes from a man aged 18 to 30 in good health. Some clones in this sample may be carry-over from other donors' samples. Sequenced input: memory CD8+ T cells from PBMCs. The subset denotes: CD45RO+ cells pooled with CCR7-negative TemRA cells. The chain uses TRBV7-9 and TRBJ1-4; D gene uncertain. The chain's CDR3 is CASSRGPATNEKLFF. As DNA, the CDR3 is TGTGCCAGCAGCCGTGGGCCTGCAACTAATGAAAAACTGTTTTTT.